The source of this TCR beta chain is a study of blood T cells in healthy people across ages. Primers used in a second PCR of roughly 6 to 11 cycles were a sample-barcoded 5' primer and a J-beta primer mix. TCRdb used MiXCR to reprocess the 5' RACE reads, holding one entry per CDR3 protein. The sample yields 1.5 million to 2 million distinct CDR3 sequences, about 50% seen once. This clonotype has just a few counts. Trimming cost V 3 bases and J 2 bases, with 12 bases left between them. In germline, CDR1 is MDHEN, CDR2 SYDVKM. The CDR3 sequence is 15 residues long. The donors, all healthy, were Caucasians living in Russia, aged about 6 to 90.

The sample comprised blood. This receptor was taken from a middle-aged woman in good health. The rearrangement uses TRBV28 and TRBJ2-3; possibly TRBD1 for D (6 bases). The CDR3 sequence: CASSFRTALTDTQYF. CDR3 nucleotide sequence: TGTGCCAGCAGTTTCCGGACAGCCCTCACAGATACGCAGTATTTT.